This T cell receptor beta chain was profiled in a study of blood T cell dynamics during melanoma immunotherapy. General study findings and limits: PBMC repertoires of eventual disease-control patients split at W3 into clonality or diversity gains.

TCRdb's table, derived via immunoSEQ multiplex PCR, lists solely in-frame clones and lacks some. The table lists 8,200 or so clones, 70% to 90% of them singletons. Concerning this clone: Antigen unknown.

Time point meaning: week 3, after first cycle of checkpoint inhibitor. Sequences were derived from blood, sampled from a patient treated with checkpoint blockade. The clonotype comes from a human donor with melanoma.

The CDR3 bases are TGTGCCAGCGGGACGGGACAAGGGATAAATGGCTACACCTTC. The encoded protein is CASGTGQGINGYTF. V and J are TRBV6-6 and TRBJ1-2, with TRBD1 as a possible D gene (6 bases). Germline CDR1 MNHNY, CDR2 SVGAGI (reference sequence). V was trimmed by 8 bases and J by 6 bases, leaving 19 bases between them. The CDR3 length is 14 residues.